This T cell receptor (beta chain) was identified in a study of regulatory T cells in long-lasting Graves disease. The overall study: Patients met the persistent Graves' disease definition after over 5 years of antithyroid drugs with positive TSH receptor antibodies. The study, taken as a whole, reports: Persistent Graves' patients showed reduced TCR diversity versus newly diagnosed patients.

With iRepertoire HTBI primers and Arm-PCR of CDR3 regions, TCR beta libraries were built. TCRdb reprocessed the multiplex PCR reads via MiXCR and lists one record per CDR3 protein. This table holds more than 650,000 distinct CDR3 sequences, 30% found once. CDR1 SQVTM and CDR2 ANQGSEA come from the germline V gene. This CDR3 is built from 12 residues. Trimming took off 8 bases at V and 5 bases at J, with 12 bases between the two ends. The sample's time point: persistent/refractory GD, antithyroid drugs over 5 years with positive TRAb. The TCR library was prepared using RNA isolated from PBMCs. A roughly 10-milliliter sample of peripheral blood was drawn into EDTA tubes. A word on this clonotype: The antigen is unknown.

J is TRBJ2-2 and V is TRBV29-1, with D perhaps matching TRBD1 or TRBD2 (6 bases each). The receptor's source is a female donor with Graves disease. The sequencing used peripheral blood mononuclear cells (PBMCs), collected when the disease was refractory, from a patient treated with antithyroid drugs. The CDR3, as DNA: TGCAGCCTGAGGGGGGAGACCGGGGAGCTGTTTTTT. It codes for CSLRGETGELFF.